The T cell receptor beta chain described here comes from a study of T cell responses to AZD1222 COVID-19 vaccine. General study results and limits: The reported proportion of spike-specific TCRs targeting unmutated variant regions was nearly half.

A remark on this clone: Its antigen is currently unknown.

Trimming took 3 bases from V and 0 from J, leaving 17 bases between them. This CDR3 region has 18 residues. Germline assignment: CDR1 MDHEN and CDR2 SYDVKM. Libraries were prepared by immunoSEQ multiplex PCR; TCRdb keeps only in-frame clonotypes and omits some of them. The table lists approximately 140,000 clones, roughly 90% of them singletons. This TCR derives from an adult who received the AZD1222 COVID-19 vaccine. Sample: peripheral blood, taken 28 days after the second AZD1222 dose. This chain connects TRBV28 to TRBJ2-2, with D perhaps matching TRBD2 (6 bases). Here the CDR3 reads CASSFIPPSGANTGELFF. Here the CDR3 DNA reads TGTGCCAGCAGTTTTATCCCCCCCTCGGGAGCGAACACCGGGGAGCTGTTTTTT.